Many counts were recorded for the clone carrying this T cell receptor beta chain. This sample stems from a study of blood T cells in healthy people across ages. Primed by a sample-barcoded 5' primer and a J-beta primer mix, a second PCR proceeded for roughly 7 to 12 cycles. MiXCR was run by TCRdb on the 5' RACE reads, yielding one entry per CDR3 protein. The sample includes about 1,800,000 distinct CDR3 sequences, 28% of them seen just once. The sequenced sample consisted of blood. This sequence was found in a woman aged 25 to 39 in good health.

The CDR3 coding sequence is TGTGCCAGCAGTTCACCCGCAGATTCCTACGAGCAGTACTTC. This sequence encodes CASSSPADSYEQYF. The chain uses TRBV6-6 and TRBJ2-7, with D uncertain. V dropped 4 bases and J dropped 1 base, with 11 bases sitting between them. This CDR3 comprises 14 residues. Germline values: CDR1 MNHNY, CDR2 SVGAGI (reference sequence).